This TCR beta chain was identified in a study of CD4 T cells in relation to SARS-CoV-2 and coronaviruses. In the case of this clone: The target antigen is unknown.

Germline assignment: CDR1 MGHRA and CDR2 YSYEKL. V lost 0 bases to trimming and J lost 5 bases, with 7 bases between them. The CDR3 spans 13 residues. The unexposed donors gave CD4+ T cells in about 2010-2019, prior to COVID-19. The cells were cultured for under twelve days before CD4+ T cells were isolated. As cell numbers allowed, unexposed-donor CD4+ T cells faced SARS-CoV-2 S/N and four cold-coronavirus spikes. TCRdb's copy holds only in-frame clones and misses some; the assay was immunoSEQ multiplex PCR. The table has about 25,000 clones, 60% to 85% seen once. This sequence joins TRBV4-1 and TRBJ1-2, with D unresolved. Sequencing input: CD4+ T cells from PBMCs, cultured in vitro. The TCR sequence derives from a human donor in good health. The DNA of the CDR3 is TGCGCCAGCAGCCAAGATGGCGGATATGGCTACACCTTC. Encoded protein: CASSQDGGYGYTF.